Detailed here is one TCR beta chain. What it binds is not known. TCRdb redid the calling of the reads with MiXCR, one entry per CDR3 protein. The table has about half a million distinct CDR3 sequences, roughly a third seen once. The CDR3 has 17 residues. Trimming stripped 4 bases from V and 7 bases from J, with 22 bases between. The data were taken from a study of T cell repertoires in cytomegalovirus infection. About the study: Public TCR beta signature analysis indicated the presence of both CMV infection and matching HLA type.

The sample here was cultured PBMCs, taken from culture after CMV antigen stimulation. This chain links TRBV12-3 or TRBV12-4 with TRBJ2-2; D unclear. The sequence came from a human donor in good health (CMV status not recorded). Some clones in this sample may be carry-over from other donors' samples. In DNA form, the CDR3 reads TGTGCCAGCAGTTCTCCCCGGACCATCCCTATGGGCGGGGAGCTGTTTTTT. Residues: CASSSPRTIPMGGELFF.